The 5 T cell receptor beta chains listed next were all sequenced from one sample in a study of T cell responses to AZD1222 COVID-19 vaccine listed by TCRdb under 2021. Reading the label with the study, this specimen's time point is: baseline before first vaccination. Preparation of the library involved the immunoSEQ multiplex PCR assay. What TCRdb holds here is the immuneACCESS table cut down to in-frame rearrangements. Part of the clones is not present; checked against another copy, under half of the missing clones reflect an unresolved V gene, and the others are unexplained. The sample table shows around 61,000 clones, and 70% to 90% are seen once. Approximately 16% of the sample lies in the top ten. The sequencing used peripheral blood, collected on day 0 of AZD1222 vaccination. These TCRs come from an adult in good health.

The chain recombines TRBV4-1 with TRBJ2-3, with a tentative D call TRBD2 (5 bases). V was clipped by 4 bases and J by 5 bases, with 10 bases between them. Germline V gives CDR1 MGHRA, CDR2 YSYEKL. The CDR3 is 13 residues long. As DNA, the CDR3 is TGCGCCAGCAGCCGGGTCGGGAAAGATACGCAGTATTTT. It encodes CASSRVGKDTQYF.

V and J are TRBV19 and TRBJ1-4; a possible D gene is TRBD1 (5 bases). V shed 6 bases and J shed 5 bases, with 16 bases lying between them. The germline V gene has CDR1 LNHDA and CDR2 SQIVND (reference sequence). CDR3 length: 15 amino acids. The CDR3 reads CASSHGTDPNEKLFF. The CDR3, as DNA: TGTGCCAGTAGCCATGGGACGGATCCGAATGAAAAACTGTTTTTT.

The J gene is TRBJ2-5, the V gene TRBV5-1, with D possibly TRBD1 on 7 matching bases. V shed 1 base and J shed 5 bases, with 15 bases lying between them. The CDR3 covers 15 residues. CDR1 is SGHRS, CDR2 YFSETQ, per germline. The CDR3, as DNA: TGCGCCAGCAGCTTGACAGGGGCGGGGAGTGAGACCCAGTACTTC. It translates to CASSLTGAGSETQYF.

J is TRBJ1-1 and V is TRBV29-1; D not resolved. CDR3 length: 15 amino acids. Between the trimmed V and J ends, which lost 0 bases and 2 bases, there was a span of 13 bases. Germline V gene sequence: CDR1 SQVTM, CDR2 ANQGSEA. The CDR3 DNA reads TGCAGCGTTGAAGACTCTCGATGGGGAAACACTGAAGCTTTCTTT. The encoded protein is CSVEDSRWGNTEAFF.

In this sample, this clone turned up a few times. The genes are TRBV6-6 and TRBJ2-7, with 10 positions matching TRBD1. Germline trimming cut 5 bases from V and 4 bases from J; bases unmatched to any gene: 8. This CDR3 region has 15 residues. The germline V gene has CDR1 MNHNY and CDR2 SVGAGI (reference sequence). In nucleotides, the CDR3 is TGTGCCAGCAGTGCCCCGGGACAGGGGAAATACGAGCAGTACTTC. It translates to CASSAPGQGKYEQYF.